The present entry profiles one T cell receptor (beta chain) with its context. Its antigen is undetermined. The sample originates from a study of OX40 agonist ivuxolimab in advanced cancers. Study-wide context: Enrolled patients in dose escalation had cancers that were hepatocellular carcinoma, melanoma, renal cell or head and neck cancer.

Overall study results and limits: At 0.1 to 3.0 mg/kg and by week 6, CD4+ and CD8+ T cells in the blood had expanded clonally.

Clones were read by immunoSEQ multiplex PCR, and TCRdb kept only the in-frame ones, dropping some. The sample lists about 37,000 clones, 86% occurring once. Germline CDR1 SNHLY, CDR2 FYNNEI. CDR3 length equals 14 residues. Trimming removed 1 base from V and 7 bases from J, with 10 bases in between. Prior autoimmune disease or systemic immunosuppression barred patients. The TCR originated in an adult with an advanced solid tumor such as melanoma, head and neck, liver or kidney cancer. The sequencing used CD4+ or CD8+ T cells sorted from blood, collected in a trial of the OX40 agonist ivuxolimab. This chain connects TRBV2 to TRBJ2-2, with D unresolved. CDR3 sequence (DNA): TGTGCCAGCAGTGAAGGATTGGGGATCGGGGAGCTGTTTTTT. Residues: CASSEGLGIGELFF.